This is a list of T cell receptor beta chains from one sample in a study of cytomegalovirus exposure and HLA in healthy donors. Sequenced by immunoSEQ multiplex PCR; TCRdb stores in-frame clones only, minus some. The sample records about 150,000 clones, over 75% being singletons. The sample taken for sequencing was PBMCs. The receptors come from a woman in her forties or fifties in good health and CMV-seropositive. CDR3s include the opening cysteine and the closing phenylalanine or tryptophan. A D gene is named only where the DNA matches it firmly. Clone size is stated in some rows and not others, as once, few, many or a class when expanded.

TRBV28,.,TRBJ1-5,TRBD1,TGTGCCAGCAGACCGGGACAGACGGGGAATCAGCCCCAGCATTTT,CASRPGQTGNQPQHF
TRBV7-6,few,TRBJ2-1,TRBD2,TGTGCCAGCAGCTTATCTAGCGGGGGGGCCTACAATGAGCAGTTCTTC,CASSLSSGGAYNEQFF
TRBV10-3,.,TRBJ1-1,TRBD1,TGTGCCATCAGACGTGGACAGGGATTGACTGAAGCTTTCTTT,CAIRRGQGLTEAFF
TRBV7-2,.,TRBJ2-5,TRBD2,TGTGCCACCTCGAGCGGGGGGGCCCCAGAGACCCAGTACTTC,CATSSGGAPETQYF
TRBV9,.,TRBJ2-3,TRBD2,TGTGCCAGCAGCGTTGGGGGAGGGACCTCGCCAGATACGCAGTATTTT,CASSVGGGTSPDTQYF
TRBV28,.,TRBJ2-7,TRBD2,TGTGCCAGCAGTATAACCTCGCGGGGGGGCACGTACGAGCAGTACTTC,CASSITSRGGTYEQYF
TRBV4-3,.,TRBJ1-6,.,TGCGCCAGCAGCCAAAACAGGAATTCACCCCTCCACTTT,CASSQNRNSPLHF
TRBV7-8,.,TRBJ1-2,TRBD1,TGTGCCAGCAGCTCCCTACCGGGACAGTTTTTCGTTTATGGCTACACCTTC,CASSSLPGQFFVYGYTF
TRBV19,few,TRBJ1-5,TRBD1,TGTGCCAGTAGTCCCCGGGACAGGGGGCATCTACAGCCCCAGCATTTT,CASSPRDRGHLQPQHF
TRBV5-8,.,TRBJ1-3,TRBD1,TGTGCCAGCAGCCGGGGACAGGATCGACTCCCTGGAAACACCATATATTTT,CASSRGQDRLPGNTIYF
TRBV27,.,TRBJ2-3,.,TGTGCCAGCACCTCGACAGGCACAGATACGCAGTATTTT,CASTSTGTDTQYF
TRBV28,once,TRBJ2-7,.,TGTGCCAGCAGTTTGACTTTATACGAGCAGTACTTC,CASSLTLYEQYF
TRBV7-7,.,TRBJ2-1,TRBD2,TGTGCTAGCAGCTCAGGACTAGCGGGACCACCCCATGAGCAGTTCTTC,CASSSGLAGPPHEQFF
TRBV30,.,TRBJ1-1,.,TGTGCCTGGAACCCTCGGCGGACTGAAGCTTTCTTT,CAWNPRRTEAFF
TRBV9,.,TRBJ2-5,TRBD1,TGTGCCAGCAGCTCCCGGACAGGGCGGGTGGAAGAGACCCAGTACTTC,CASSSRTGRVEETQYF
TRBV7-9,.,TRBJ2-5,TRBD2,TGTGCCAGCAGCAAGGGACTAGCGGACCCCCAAGAGACCCAGTACTTC,CASSKGLADPQETQYF
TRBV9,.,TRBJ2-1,TRBD2,TGTGCCAGCAGCTTGAGAAGGACTAGCGGGGGGACGTACAATGAGCAGTTCTTC,CASSLRRTSGGTYNEQFF
TRBV29-1,.,TRBJ1-1,.,TGCAGCGTTCTTAATACACGGAACACTGAAGCTTTCTTT,CSVLNTRNTEAFF
TRBV12-1,.,TRBJ1-2,.,TGTGCCAGCAGCCGCAGGTCGGGGATTAACTATGGCTACACCTTC,CASSRRSGINYGYTF
TRBV28,.,TRBJ2-7,TRBD1,TGTGCCAGCAGTGAACAGGGGGGAGGCTACGAGCAGTACTTC,CASSEQGGGYEQYF
TRBV28,.,TRBJ1-5,.,TGTGCCAGCAGCCCGAATCAGCCCCAGCATTTT,CASSPNQPQHF
TRBV7-2,.,TRBJ2-7,.,TGTGCCAGCAGCCGACAGGTAACCTACGAGCAGTACTTC,CASSRQVTYEQYF
TRBV18,.,TRBJ1-5,TRBD1,TGTGCCAGCTCACAGCAGGGGGATCAGCCCCAGCATTTT,CASSQQGDQPQHF
TRBV5-6,.,TRBJ2-6,.,TGTGCCAGCAGCTTGGGGCCCTCCCCTGGGGCCAACGTCCTGACTTTC,CASSLGPSPGANVLTF
TRBV5-4,once,TRBJ2-5,TRBD2,TGTGCCAGCAGCTTAGCGGGGGGCCGGCAAGAGACCCAGTACTTC,CASSLAGGRQETQYF
TRBV6-5,.,TRBJ2-1,TRBD1,TGTGCCAGCAGTCTCCTCGAGGGGGCTGAGCAGTTCTTC,CASSLLEGAEQFF
TRBV29-1,.,TRBJ2-1,TRBD2,TGCAGCGTTGTGATGTGGCGGGAGCCCTACAATGAGCAGTTCTTC,CSVVMWREPYNEQFF
TRBV4-3,.,TRBJ1-1,TRBD1,TGCGCCAGCAGCCAAATGAGCCGGGACAGGACTGAAGCTTTCTTT,CASSQMSRDRTEAFF
TRBV29-1,.,TRBJ2-5,.,TGCAGCGCCCCGGGGTCAACTAAAGAGACCCAGTACTTC,CSAPGSTKETQYF
TRBV7-3,.,TRBJ2-5,.,TGTGCCAGCAGCTTAACTGGCAATGAGGGGACCCAGTACTTC,CASSLTGNEGTQYF
TRBV6-6,.,TRBJ2-2,.,TGTGCCAGCAGTTACGATAGGGCGGCGGGCACCGGGGAGCTGTTTTTT,CASSYDRAAGTGELFF
TRBV19,.,TRBJ2-7,.,TGTGCCACCACGAATGAGAGATACGAGCAGTACTTC,CATTNERYEQYF
TRBV28,few,TRBJ1-2,TRBD1,TGTGCCAGCAGTTCCTGGACAGGTCAAGGACGTTTTGGTGGCTACACCTTC,CASSSWTGQGRFGGYTF
TRBV5-4,few,TRBJ2-7,TRBD2,TGTGCCAGCAGCCCTTCTAGCGGGGTAAATATCTACGAGCAGTACTTC,CASSPSSGVNIYEQYF